The T cell receptor beta chain described here comes from a study of CD8 T cells in ankylosing spondylitis. This clonotype was picked up a small number of times. No antigen is known for it. Germline assignment: CDR1 MDHEN and CDR2 SYDVKM. The CDR3 runs 12 residues. V dropped 1 base and J dropped 7 bases, with 8 bases sitting between them. General study results and limits: In synovial fluid and blood from reactive arthritis, some motif variants were previously reported.

TCRdb redid the calling of the 5' RACE reads with MiXCR, one entry per CDR3 protein. The sample includes around 25,000 distinct CDR3 sequences, about a sixth of them seen just once. Material: blood. The chain employs TRBV28 and TRBJ2-7; the D is unclear. The TCR was taken from a male donor with ankylosing spondylitis or in good health (not recorded which). The CDR3 DNA is TGTGCCAGCAGTTTATCTCGGCGAGAGCAGTACTTC. Protein sequence: CASSLSRREQYF.